Sequencing of this T cell receptor (beta chain) was carried out in a study of vaccination and CD4 T cells after COVID-19. Study in general: Overlapping spike peptides served as the stimulus for the cells. These peptides came from SARS-CoV-2 and from the common cold coronaviruses HCoV-NL63, HCoV-OC43 and HCoV-229E. Overall study results and limits: Post-vaccination, and not before, a median roughly 90% of reactive clones appeared in convalescent patients.

The Oncomine TCR Beta short-read assay was what sequenced the DNA obtained from cultured CD4+ T cells. TCRdb fed the PCR reads into MiXCR, producing one record per CDR3 protein. Among approximately 7,700 distinct CDR3 sequences listed, around 60% were seen once. Points on this clonotype: Its antigen remains unidentified.

Documented treatment: roughly nine-day PBMC culture with coronavirus spike peptide pools or control peptides (ViraFEST assay). The sequence came from a human donor who had recovered from COVID-19. Source material: CD4+ T cells from blood, cultured in vitro.

The CDR3 is CASSETRSYTF. Here the CDR3 DNA reads TGTGCCAGCAGTGAAACAAGGAGCTACACCTTC. The chain joins TRBV6-1 to TRBJ1-2; D gene ambiguous. The CDR3 loop spans 11 amino acids. Germline V gene lookup returns CDR1 MNHNS and CDR2 SASEGT. V lost 2 bases and J 9 bases, leaving 7 bases between the germline ends.